This T cell receptor beta chain was identified during a study of T cells in Graves' hyperthyroidism and ophthalmopathy. Regarding the study as a whole: Ophthalmopathy was identified by the model a median about 6.8 months ahead of onset. Peripheral blood also featured most of the thyroid clonotypes expanded above 0.001.

Between the trimmed V and J ends, which lost 6 bases and 7 bases, there was a span of 10 bases. There are 12 residues in the CDR3. This clonotype was detected only a few times. Its antigen is still unknown. Amplified TCR beta CDR3 regions derived from RNA transcripts. An initial round of RT-PCR targeting the TCR CDR3 relied on the HTBI primer set. TCRdb reprocessed the multiplex PCR reads with MiXCR, giving one entry per CDR3 protein. The sample records some 620,000 distinct CDR3 sequences, 15% to 20% being singletons. If no ophthalmopathy progression occurred within 18 months, Graves' hyperthyroidism was stable. Lactation, pregnancy, other autoimmune disease or uncontrolled infection led to exclusion of patients.

V is TRBV12-3 or TRBV12-4 and J is TRBJ1-5; D is unresolved. This receptor was obtained from a woman in her 30s with Graves' hyperthyroidism. The source material was blood. The CDR3 DNA reads as TGTGCCAGCAGCTATCCCCCCCAGCCCCAGCATTTT. It is translated as CASSYPPQPQHF.